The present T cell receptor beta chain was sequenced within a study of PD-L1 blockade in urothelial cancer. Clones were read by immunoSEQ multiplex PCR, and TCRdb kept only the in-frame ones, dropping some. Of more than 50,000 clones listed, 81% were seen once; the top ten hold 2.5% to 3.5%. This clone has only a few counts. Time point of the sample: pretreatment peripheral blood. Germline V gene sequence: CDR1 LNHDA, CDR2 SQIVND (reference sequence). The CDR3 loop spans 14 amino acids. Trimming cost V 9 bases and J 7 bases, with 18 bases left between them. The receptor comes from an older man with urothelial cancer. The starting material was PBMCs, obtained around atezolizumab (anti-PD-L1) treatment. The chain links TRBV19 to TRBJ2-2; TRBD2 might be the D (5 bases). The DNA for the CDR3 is TGTGCCAGCCTACCGGCGAGGGCTGGCGGGGAGCTGTTTTTT. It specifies CASLPARAGGELFF.